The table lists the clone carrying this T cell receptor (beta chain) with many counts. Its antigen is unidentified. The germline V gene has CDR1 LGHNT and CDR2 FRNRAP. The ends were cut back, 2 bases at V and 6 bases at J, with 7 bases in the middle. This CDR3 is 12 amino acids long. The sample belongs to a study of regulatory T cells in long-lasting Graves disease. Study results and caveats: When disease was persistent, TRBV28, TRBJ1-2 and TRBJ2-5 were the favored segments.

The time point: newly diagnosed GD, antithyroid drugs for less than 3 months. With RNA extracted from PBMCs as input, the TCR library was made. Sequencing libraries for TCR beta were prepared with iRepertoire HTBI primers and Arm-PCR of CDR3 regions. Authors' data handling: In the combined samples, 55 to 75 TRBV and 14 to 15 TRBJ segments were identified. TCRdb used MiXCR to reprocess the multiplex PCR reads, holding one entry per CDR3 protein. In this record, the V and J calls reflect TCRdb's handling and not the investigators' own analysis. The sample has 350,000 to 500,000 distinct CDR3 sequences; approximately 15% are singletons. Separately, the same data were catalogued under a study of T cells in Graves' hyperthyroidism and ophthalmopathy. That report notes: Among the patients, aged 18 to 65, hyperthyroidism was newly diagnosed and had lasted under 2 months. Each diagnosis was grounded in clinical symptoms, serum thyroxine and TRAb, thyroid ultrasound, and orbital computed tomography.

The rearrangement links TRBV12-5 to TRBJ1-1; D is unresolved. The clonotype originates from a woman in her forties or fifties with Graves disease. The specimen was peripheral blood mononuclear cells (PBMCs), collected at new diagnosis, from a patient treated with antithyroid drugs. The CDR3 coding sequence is TGTGCTAGTGGTTTGAACAGCGCTGAAGCTTTCTTT. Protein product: CASGLNSAEAFF.